This T cell receptor (beta chain) was sequenced for a study of spatial heterogeneity in lung cancer. In this sample, this clonotype turned up many times. One entry per CDR3 protein results from TCRdb running MiXCR on the 5' RACE reads. The sample includes tens of thousands of distinct CDR3 sequences, 4% to 5% of them seen just once. Time point: sample taken at primary tumor resection. Sequencing of whole RNA from tumor, nontumor lung or frozen PBMC involved no sorting. This CDR3 has 15 amino acids. With 4 bases removed from V and 1 base from J, the gap between germline ends came to 10 bases. This clonotype was sampled from a male donor with early-stage non-small cell lung cancer. The gene calls are TRBV12-3 or TRBV12-4 and TRBJ2-2; no reliable D call. Sequenced here: PBMCs, sampled at surgery. CDR3 coding DNA: TGTGCCAGCAGTTCCCCCTGGGGGAACACCGGGGAGCTGTTTTTT. Its translation: CASSSPWGNTGELFF.